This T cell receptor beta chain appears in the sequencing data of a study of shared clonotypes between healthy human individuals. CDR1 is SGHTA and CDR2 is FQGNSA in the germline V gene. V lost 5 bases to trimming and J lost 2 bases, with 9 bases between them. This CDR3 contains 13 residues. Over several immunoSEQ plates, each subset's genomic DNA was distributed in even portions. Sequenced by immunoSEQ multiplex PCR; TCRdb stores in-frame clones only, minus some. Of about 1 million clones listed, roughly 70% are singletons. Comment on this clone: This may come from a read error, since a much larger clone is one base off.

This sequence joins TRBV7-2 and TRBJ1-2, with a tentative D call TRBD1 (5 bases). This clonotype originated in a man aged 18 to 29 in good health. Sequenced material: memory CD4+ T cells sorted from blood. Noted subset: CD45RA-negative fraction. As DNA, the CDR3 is TGTGCCAGCAGCCGGGACGGGAACTATGGCTACACCTTC. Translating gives CASSRDGNYGYTF.